Listed below are T cell receptor beta chains from one sample, sequenced in a study of OX40 agonist ivuxolimab in advanced cancers. Data came from immunoSEQ multiplex PCR; TCRdb stores just in-frame clones and leaves some out. The sample has tens of thousands of clones; around 80% are singletons. The material was CD4+ or CD8+ T cells sorted from blood, obtained in a trial of the OX40 agonist ivuxolimab. The receptors come from an adult with an advanced solid tumor such as melanoma, head and neck, liver or kidney cancer. The CDR3 runs from the conserved cysteine through the conserved F or W. Each record gives: J gene, clone size, D gene, V gene, CDR3 protein, CDR3 DNA. The D gene is left open where the match is weak. Some rows have no size entry. The others give once, few or many, or a class for an expanded clone.

>TRBJ2-1|-|TRBD1|TRBV6-6
CASSYGTGGHNEQFF
TGTGCCAGCAGTTACGGGACAGGGGGTCACAATGAGCAGTTCTTC
>TRBJ1-2|-|TRBD1|TRBV2
CASAPRQGLYGYTF
TGTGCCAGCGCTCCGAGACAGGGGCTCTATGGCTACACCTTC
>TRBJ2-7|few|TRBD1|TRBV7-2
CASSRKTGAYEQYF
TGTGCCAGCAGCCGAAAGACAGGGGCCTACGAGCAGTACTTC
>TRBJ2-3|-|-|TRBV9
CASSVFGGADTQYF
TGTGCCAGCAGCGTATTTGGGGGCGCAGATACGCAGTATTTT
>TRBJ1-2|-|-|TRBV4-2
CASSQDDSYGYTF
TGTGCCAGCAGCCAGGACGACAGCTATGGCTACACCTTC
>TRBJ2-5|-|TRBD1|TRBV5-1
CASSLGGQGKGFETQYF
TGCGCCAGCAGCTTGGGGGGACAGGGCAAGGGGTTTGAGACCCAGTACTTC
>TRBJ1-6|-|TRBD1|TRBV19
CASSIVPQGAGSPLHF
TGTGCCAGTAGTATAGTCCCACAGGGGGCAGGATCACCCCTCCACTTT
>TRBJ2-5|-|-|TRBV5-1
CASSLADRRDQETQYF
TGCGCCAGCAGTTTAGCGGACAGGAGAGACCAAGAGACCCAGTACTTC
>TRBJ2-6|-|TRBD2|TRBV30
CAWSTWAGGGGANVLTF
TGTGCCTGGAGTACATGGGCGGGGGGAGGTGGGGCCAACGTCCTGACTTTC
>TRBJ2-3|once|-|TRBV9
CASSVEGGTPRDTQYF
TGTGCCAGCAGCGTAGAGGGCGGGACCCCCAGGGATACGCAGTATTTT
>TRBJ1-1|-|-|TRBV4-1
CASSQHRAYF
TGCGCCAGCAGCCAGCACAGGGCTTACTTT
>TRBJ1-5|-|TRBD1|TRBV7-6
CASSLTGEQPQHF
TGTGCCAGCAGCCTCACAGGGGAACAGCCCCAGCATTTT
>TRBJ1-4|-|-|TRBV5-1
CASSLDPQNEKLFF
TGCGCCAGCAGCTTGGATCCCCAGAATGAAAAACTGTTTTTT
>TRBJ2-1|-|-|TRBV6-1
CASSELNTGEQFF
TGTGCCAGCAGTGAGTTAAATACTGGGGAGCAGTTCTTC
>TRBJ2-5|-|-|TRBV5-4
CASSWRATRTIKGETQYF
TGTGCCAGCAGCTGGAGAGCCACCAGGACTATAAAAGGAGAGACCCAGTACTTC
>TRBJ1-2|once|-|TRBV11-2
CASSLRRAGTNYGYTF
TGTGCCAGCAGCTTACGAAGGGCAGGAACTAACTATGGCTACACCTTC
>TRBJ2-7|-|-|TRBV7-2
CASSPIGGPYEQYF
TGTGCCAGCAGCCCCATAGGGGGTCCCTACGAGCAGTACTTC
>TRBJ2-1|-|-|TRBV6-5
CASSPLGTREQFF
TGTGCCAGCAGCCCTCTGGGGACGCGTGAGCAGTTCTTC
>TRBJ1-3|few|-|TRBV28
CASSRAGDGNTIYF
TGTGCCAGCAGTCGGGCAGGGGATGGAAACACCATATATTTT
>TRBJ2-3|-|-|TRBV5-4
CASSLVRGAPGTDTQYF
TGTGCCAGCAGCTTGGTACGGGGGGCCCCTGGCACAGATACGCAGTATTTT
>TRBJ1-2|few|-|TRBV7-3
CASSLQGSYGYTF
TGTGCCAGCAGCTTACAAGGGAGCTATGGCTACACCTTC
>TRBJ1-5|-|TRBD1|TRBV5-1
CASRRKRDRGVLVMYSQHF
TGCGCCAGCAGGCGAAAACGGGACAGGGGTGTCCTCGTTATGTATTCCCAGCATTTT
>TRBJ1-2|-|-|TRBV2
CASSEALAVPYGYTF
TGTGCCAGCAGTGAAGCGCTCGCAGTACCCTATGGCTACACCTTC
>TRBJ1-6|few|-|TRBV5-4
CASSPQGSNSPLHF
TGTGCCAGCAGCCCCCAGGGCTCGAATTCACCCCTCCACTTT
>TRBJ1-4|-|-|TRBV28
CASSWEVTNEKLFF
TGTGCCAGCTCCTGGGAGGTGACTAATGAAAAACTGTTTTTT
>TRBJ1-1|-|-|TRBV30
CAWSVDRSMAEAFF
TGTGCCTGGAGTGTAGATCGCTCCATGGCTGAAGCTTTCTTT
>TRBJ1-4|once|TRBD1|TRBV6-1
CASSVPGTGEEKLFF
TGTGCCAGCAGCGTACCTGGGACAGGGGAAGAAAAACTGTTTTTT